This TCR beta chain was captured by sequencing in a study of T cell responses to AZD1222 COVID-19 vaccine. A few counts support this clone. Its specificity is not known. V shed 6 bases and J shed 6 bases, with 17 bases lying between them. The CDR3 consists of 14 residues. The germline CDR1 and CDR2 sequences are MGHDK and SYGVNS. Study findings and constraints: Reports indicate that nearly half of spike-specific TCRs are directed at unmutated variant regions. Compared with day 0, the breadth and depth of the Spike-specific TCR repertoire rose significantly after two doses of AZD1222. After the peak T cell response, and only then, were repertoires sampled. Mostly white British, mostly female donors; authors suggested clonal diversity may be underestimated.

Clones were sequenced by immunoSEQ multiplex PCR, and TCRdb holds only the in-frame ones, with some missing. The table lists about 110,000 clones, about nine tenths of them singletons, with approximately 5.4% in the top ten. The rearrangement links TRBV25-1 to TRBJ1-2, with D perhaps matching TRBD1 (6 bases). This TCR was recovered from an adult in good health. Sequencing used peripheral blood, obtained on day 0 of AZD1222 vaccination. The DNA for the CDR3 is TGTGCCAGCAGAGGAATTACAGGGAGGGATGGCTACACCTTC. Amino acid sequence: CASRGITGRDGYTF.